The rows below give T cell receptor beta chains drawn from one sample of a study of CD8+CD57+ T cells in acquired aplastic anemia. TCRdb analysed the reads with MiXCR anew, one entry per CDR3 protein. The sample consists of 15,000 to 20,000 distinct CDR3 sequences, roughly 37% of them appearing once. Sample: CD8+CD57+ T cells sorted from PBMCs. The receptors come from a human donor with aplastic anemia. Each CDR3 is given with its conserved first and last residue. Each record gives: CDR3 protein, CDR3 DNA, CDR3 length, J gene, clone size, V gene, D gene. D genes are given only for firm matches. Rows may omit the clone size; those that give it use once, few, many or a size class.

CASSDEVSRGGYGYTF TGCGCCAGCAGCGACGAAGTGAGTAGGGGCGGCTATGGCTACACCTTC 16 TRBJ1-2 few TRBV5-1 -
CASSILGSSGANVLTF TGTGCCAGTAGTATATTGGGGAGCTCTGGGGCCAACGTCCTGACTTTC 16 TRBJ2-6 - TRBV19 -
CASSVMRGETQYF TGCGCCAGCAGTGTTATGCGGGGGGAGACCCAGTACTTC 13 TRBJ2-5 few TRBV10-1 TRBD2
CASSGAGGTEAFF TGTGCCAGCAGTGGTGCCGGAGGGACTGAAGCTTTCTTT 13 TRBJ1-1 few TRBV25-1 -
CASGDEGYEQYF TGCGCCAGCGGGGATGAGGGCTACGAGCAGTACTTC 12 TRBJ2-7 - TRBV10-1 -
CSAHTGGSEAFF TGCAGTGCGCATACAGGGGGCAGTGAAGCTTTCTTT 12 TRBJ1-1 - TRBV20-1 TRBD1
CASSELAGGVETQYF TGTGCCAGCAGTGAATTAGCGGGGGGAGTAGAGACCCAGTACTTC 15 TRBJ2-5 - TRBV6-1 TRBD2
CASSVVASGGANNEQFF TGTGCCAGCAGCGTAGTGGCTAGCGGGGGGGCCAACAATGAGCAGTTCTTC 17 TRBJ2-1 - TRBV11-1 TRBD2
CASSSIGNLEALF TGTGCCAGCAGTTCTATAGGGAACCTAGAAGCTCTCTTT 13 TRBJ1-1 - TRBV12-3/TRBV12-4 -
CASSQVLRGLDTEAFF TGTGCCAGCAGCCAAGTTTTGCGAGGGCTCGACACTGAAGCTTTCTTT 16 TRBJ1-1 - TRBV3-1 -
CASSLGPPNEQFF TGTGCCAGCAGCTTAGGGCCCCCGAATGAGCAGTTCTTC 13 TRBJ2-1 - TRBV7-9 -
CASSFLKLNTEAFF TGTGCCAGCAGCTTTTTAAAGTTGAACACTGAAGCTTTCTTT 14 TRBJ1-1 many TRBV5-6 -
CATSPSAGNYGYAF TGTGCCACCAGTCCCTCTGCGGGTAACTATGGCTACGCCTTC 14 TRBJ1-2 - TRBV24-1 -
CASSVETGSETQYF TGTGCCAGCAGCGTAGAAACAGGGTCAGAGACCCAGTACTTC 14 TRBJ2-5 few TRBV9 -
CASSGPGTPSYEQYF TGTGCCAGCAGTGGTCCCGGGACACCTTCCTACGAGCAGTACTTC 15 TRBJ2-7 many TRBV27 -
CASSESGTRIDNEQFF TGCGCCAGCAGTGAGTCGGGGACTAGGATCGACAATGAGCAGTTCTTC 16 TRBJ2-1 - TRBV10-1 TRBD2
CASSPGGHNEQFF TGTGCCAGCAGCCCCGGGGGTCACAATGAGCAGTTCTTC 13 TRBJ2-1 - TRBV7-3 -
CASSLISAFF TGTGCCAGCAGCTTAATCAGTGCTTTCTTT 10 TRBJ1-1 few TRBV7-9 -
CASSAGDNYGYTF TGTGCCAGCAGTGCGGGGGACAACTATGGCTACACCTTC 13 TRBJ1-2 - TRBV6-1 -
CASSLDLLSAMNTEAFF TGTGCCAGCAGCTTAGATCTCCTTTCAGCTATGAACACTGAAGCTTTCTTT 17 TRBJ1-1 many TRBV11-2 -
CASSSGEPAGVGTQYF TGTGCCAGCAGTTCCGGTGAGCCAGCGGGAGTGGGTACCCAGTACTTC 16 TRBJ2-5 - TRBV12-3/TRBV12-4 TRBD2
CAISDGPGRGGYTF TGTGCCATCAGTGACGGTCCAGGGCGAGGCGGCTACACCTTC 14 TRBJ1-2 few TRBV10-3 -
CSPQGGGFGEQFF TGCAGTCCCCAGGGCGGCGGGTTCGGGGAGCAGTTCTTC 13 TRBJ2-1 - TRBV20-1 -
CASRTGYRYGYTF TGTGCCAGCAGGACAGGGTATCGTTATGGCTACACCTTC 13 TRBJ1-2 once TRBV2 TRBD1
CASSFGGYRSYEQYF TGTGCCAGCAGCTTCGGGGGGTATCGCTCCTACGAGCAGTACTTC 15 TRBJ2-7 - TRBV5-4 TRBD2
CASSQLTGGPYNEQFF TGCGCCAGCAGCCAACTCACAGGGGGTCCGTACAATGAGCAGTTCTTC 16 TRBJ2-1 many TRBV4-1 TRBD1
CASLGTGSYEQYF TGTGCCAGTCTCGGGACAGGTTCCTACGAGCAGTACTTC 13 TRBJ2-7 - TRBV2 TRBD1
CASSLGYRFYEQYF TGTGCCAGCAGTTTGGGCTACCGGTTCTACGAGCAGTACTTC 14 TRBJ2-7 - TRBV28 -
CATSRETGGWFEQYF TGTGCCACCAGCAGAGAGACAGGGGGCTGGTTCGAGCAGTACTTC 15 TRBJ2-7 - TRBV15 TRBD1
CAWNLLGMDTEASF TGTGCCTGGAACCTACTCGGAATGGACACTGAAGCTTCCTTT 14 TRBJ1-1 - TRBV30 -
CASSSGYSGANVLTF TGTGCCAGCAGCTCTGGGTACTCTGGGGCCAACGTCCTGACTTTC 15 TRBJ2-6 - TRBV5-5 -
CSARAGAVGTDTQYF TGCAGTGCTAGAGCAGGAGCCGTGGGGACAGATACGCAGTATTTT 15 TRBJ2-3 - TRBV20-1 -
CSVGGATDTQYF TGCAGCGTTGGGGGGGCCACAGATACGCAGTATTTT 12 TRBJ2-3 few TRBV29-1 -
CASSGQGRNYEQYF TGTGCCAGCAGTGGACAGGGTCGAAACTACGAGCAGTACTTC 14 TRBJ2-7 many TRBV28 TRBD1
CASSLATAPWQPQHF TGTGCCAGCAGCTTAGCTACGGCTCCCTGGCAGCCCCAGCATTTT 15 TRBJ1-5 few TRBV7-8 -
CASSIIHRRDIISYGYTF TGTGCCAGTAGTATCATCCATCGCCGGGACATTATCTCCTATGGCTACACCTTC 18 TRBJ1-2 few TRBV19 -
CSVPDRTNTEAFF TGCAGCGTCCCGGACAGGACGAACACTGAAGCTTTCTTT 13 TRBJ1-1 - TRBV29-1 TRBD1
CASSEDDSLGKGFF TGTGCCAGCAGTGAAGACGACAGCTTGGGAAAGGGTTTCTTT 14 TRBJ1-1 - TRBV2 -
CASSLGGTGVPDAQYF TGTGCCAGCAGCTTGGGGGGGACAGGGGTTCCCGATGCGCAGTATTTT 16 TRBJ2-3 - TRBV5-6 TRBD1
CASSLGGGYEQYF TGTGCCAGCAGCCTAGGGGGGGGCTACGAGCAGTACTTC 13 TRBJ2-7 many TRBV7-9 -
CASSLGLAGQETQYF TGTGCCAGCAGCTTGGGACTAGCGGGTCAAGAGACCCAGTACTTC 15 TRBJ2-5 - TRBV7-9 TRBD2
CSAGTTGLQTSTDTQYF TGCAGTGCGGGCACCACGGGCCTCCAAACCAGCACAGATACGCAGTATTTT 17 TRBJ2-3 many TRBV20-1 -
CATSRPFPGQDTQYF TGTGCCACCAGCAGACCATTTCCGGGACAGGATACGCAGTATTTT 15 TRBJ2-3 - TRBV15 TRBD1
CASSQLWGQGRGDNEQFF TGTGCCAGCAGCCAACTTTGGGGACAGGGTCGGGGCGACAATGAGCAGTTCTTC 18 TRBJ2-1 - TRBV14 TRBD1
CASSFDRDTEAFF TGTGCCAGCAGCTTTGACAGGGACACTGAAGCTTTCTTT 13 TRBJ1-1 - TRBV7-6 TRBD1
CASSGRASGSLGSYNEQFF TGTGCCAGCAGCGGAAGGGCTAGCGGGAGCCTAGGCTCCTACAATGAGCAGTTCTTC 19 TRBJ2-1 many TRBV25-1 TRBD2
CASSLSTSGHETQYF TGTGCCAGCAGTTTATCGACTAGCGGTCATGAGACCCAGTACTTC 15 TRBJ2-5 - TRBV12-3/TRBV12-4 TRBD2
CASSLADQPQHF TGTGCCAGCAGCTTAGCGGATCAGCCCCAGCATTTT 12 TRBJ1-5 - TRBV7-9 -
CASSVYRSPNTEAFF TGTGCCAGCAGCGTATATCGGTCGCCGAACACTGAAGCTTTCTTT 15 TRBJ1-1 many TRBV9 -
CAIIPGGFAKNIQYF TGTGCCATCATACCGGGGGGCTTTGCCAAAAACATTCAGTACTTC 15 TRBJ2-4 many TRBV10-3 -
CASTPGTSDSDTQYF TGCGCCAGCACCCCCGGGACTAGCGATTCAGATACGCAGTATTTT 15 TRBJ2-3 - TRBV10-1 TRBD2
CASSQAITGVGAYEQYF TGTGCCAGCAGCCAAGCGATAACAGGGGTCGGCGCCTACGAGCAGTACTTC 17 TRBJ2-7 - TRBV14 TRBD1
CASSPGRTSGITGELFF TGTGCCAGCAGCCCAGGGCGGACTAGCGGTATCACCGGGGAGCTGTTTTTT 17 TRBJ2-2 many TRBV11-1 TRBD2